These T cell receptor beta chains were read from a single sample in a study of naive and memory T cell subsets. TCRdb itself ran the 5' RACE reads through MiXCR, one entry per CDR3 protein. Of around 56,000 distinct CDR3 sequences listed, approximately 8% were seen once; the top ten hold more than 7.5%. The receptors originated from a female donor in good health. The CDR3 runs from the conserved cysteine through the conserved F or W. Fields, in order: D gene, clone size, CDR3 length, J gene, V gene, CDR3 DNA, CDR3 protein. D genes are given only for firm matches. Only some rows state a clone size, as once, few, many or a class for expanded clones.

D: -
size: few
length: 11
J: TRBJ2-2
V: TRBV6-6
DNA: TGTGCCAGCAAGAACACCGGGGAGCTGTTTTTT
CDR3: CASKNTGELFF

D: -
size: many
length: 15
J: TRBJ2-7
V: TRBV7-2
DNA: TGTGCCAGCAGCCTTTACACGACTAGTTCCTACGAGCAGTACTTC
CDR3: CASSLYTTSSYEQYF

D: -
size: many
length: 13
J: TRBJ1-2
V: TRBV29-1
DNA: TGCAGCGTTGCAACGGATTGGAGCTATGGCTACACCTTC
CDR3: CSVATDWSYGYTF

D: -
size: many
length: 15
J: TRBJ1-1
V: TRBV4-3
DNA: TGCGCCAGCAGCCAAGGGCCGACCGAGGGCACTGAAGCTTTCTTT
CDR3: CASSQGPTEGTEAFF

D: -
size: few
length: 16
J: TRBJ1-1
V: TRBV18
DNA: TGTGCCAGCTCATCTATGATACGACAGAGCAACACTGAAGCTTTCTTT
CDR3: CASSSMIRQSNTEAFF

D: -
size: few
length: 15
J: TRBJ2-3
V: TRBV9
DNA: TGTGCCAGCAGCGTAGGGGGCCCTAGCACAGATACGCAGTATTTT
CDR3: CASSVGGPSTDTQYF

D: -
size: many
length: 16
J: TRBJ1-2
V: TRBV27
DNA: TGTGCCAGCAGTTCGAACAGGGAGGGGGTTGTGGATGGCTACACCTTC
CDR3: CASSSNREGVVDGYTF

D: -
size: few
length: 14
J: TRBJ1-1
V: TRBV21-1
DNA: TGTGCCAGCAGCAAAAATAGGCGAGTCACTGAAGCTTTCTTT
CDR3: CASSKNRRVTEAFF

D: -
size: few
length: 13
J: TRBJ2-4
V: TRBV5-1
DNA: TGCGCCAGCAGAACCACAGAGAGCAGCATTCAGTACTTC
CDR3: CASRTTESSIQYF

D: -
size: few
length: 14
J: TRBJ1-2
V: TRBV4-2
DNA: TGTGCCAGCAGCCCAGGGAGTATAGAGGCCGACTACACCTTC
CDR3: CASSPGSIEADYTF

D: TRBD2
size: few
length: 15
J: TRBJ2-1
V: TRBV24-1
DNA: TGTGCCACCAGTGATTGGAGCGGGGGGGCCGGCGAGCAGTTCTTC
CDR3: CATSDWSGGAGEQFF

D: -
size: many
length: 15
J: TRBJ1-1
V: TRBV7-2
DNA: TGTGCCAGCAGCATTAGCGCGGGGGCGAGGACTGAAGCTTTCTTT
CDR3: CASSISAGARTEAFF

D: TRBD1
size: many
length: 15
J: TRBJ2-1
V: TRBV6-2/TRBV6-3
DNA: TGTGCCAGCAGCTCTCTCCGGACAGGGGGCAATGAGCAGTTCTTC
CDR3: CASSSLRTGGNEQFF

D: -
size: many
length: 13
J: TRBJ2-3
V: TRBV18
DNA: TGTGCCAGCTCACCACCGAGCGCAGATACGCAGTATTTT
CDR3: CASSPPSADTQYF

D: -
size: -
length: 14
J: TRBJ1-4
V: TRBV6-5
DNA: TGTGCCAGCAGGAGGTGGGATGTAGAGGAAAAACTGTTTTTT
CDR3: CASRRWDVEEKLFF

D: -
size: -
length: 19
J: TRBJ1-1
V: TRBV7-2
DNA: TGTGCCAGCAGCCGGCGTGGGAGGGGGGGTAGGAGTGAGAACACTGAAGCTTTCTTT
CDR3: CASSRRGRGGRSENTEAFF

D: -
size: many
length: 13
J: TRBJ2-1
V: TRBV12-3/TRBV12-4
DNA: TGTGCCAGCAGTTTGGTAGGGTACAATGAGCAGTTCTTC
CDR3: CASSLVGYNEQFF

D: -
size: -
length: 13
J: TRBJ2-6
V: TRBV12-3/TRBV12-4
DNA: TGTGCCAGCAGTTTTACAGGGGCCAACGTCCTGACTTTC
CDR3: CASSFTGANVLTF

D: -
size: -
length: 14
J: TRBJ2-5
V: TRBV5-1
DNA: TGCGCCAGCAGCTTGGCTAGTAGGCAAGAGACCCAGTACTTC
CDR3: CASSLASRQETQYF

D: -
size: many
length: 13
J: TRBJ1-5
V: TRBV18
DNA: TGTGCCAGCTCACCATTCGGCAATCAGCCCCAGCATTTT
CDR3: CASSPFGNQPQHF

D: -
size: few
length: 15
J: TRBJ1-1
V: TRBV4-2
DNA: TGTGCCAGCAGCCAAGATACGGGCTGGCCGTCTGAAGCTTTCTTT
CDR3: CASSQDTGWPSEAFF

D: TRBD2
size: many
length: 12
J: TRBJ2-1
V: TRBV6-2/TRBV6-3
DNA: TGTGCCAGCAGTTACCTTCCGGGGGGGCAGTTCTTC
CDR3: CASSYLPGGQFF

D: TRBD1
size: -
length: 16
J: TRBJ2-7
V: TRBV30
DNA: TGTGCCTGGGAGAGAAGGAGACAGGGGCTTCCCGACGAGCAGTACTTC
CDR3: CAWERRRQGLPDEQYF

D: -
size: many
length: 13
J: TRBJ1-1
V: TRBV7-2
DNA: TGTGCCAGCAGCTTAAGGAGGGTCGGTGAAGCTTTCTTT
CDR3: CASSLRRVGEAFF

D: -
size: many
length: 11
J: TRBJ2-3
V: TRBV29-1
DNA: TGCAGCGTTGCGGGCGCAGATACGCAGTATTTT
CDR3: CSVAGADTQYF

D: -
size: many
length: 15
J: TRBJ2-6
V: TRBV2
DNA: TGTGCCAGCAGGCAATCTGGGGGGGCGGCCAACGTCCTGACTTTC
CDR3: CASRQSGGAANVLTF

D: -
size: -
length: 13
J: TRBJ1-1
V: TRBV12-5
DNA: TGTGCTAGTGGTTTGGTACCGAACTGGGAAGCTTTCTTT
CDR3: CASGLVPNWEAFF

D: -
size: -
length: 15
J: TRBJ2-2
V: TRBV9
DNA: TGTGCCAGCAGCGTAGCGCCAGGGAATACCGGGGAGCTGTTTTTT
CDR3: CASSVAPGNTGELFF

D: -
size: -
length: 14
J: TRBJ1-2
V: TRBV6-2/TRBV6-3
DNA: TGTGCCAGCAGTCAATTCAAGGGAACGGGTGGCTACACCTTC
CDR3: CASSQFKGTGGYTF

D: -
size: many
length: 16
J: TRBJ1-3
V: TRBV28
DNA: TGTGCCAGCAAAGATAGGCAGGGGCTCAACTGGGACACCATATATTTT
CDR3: CASKDRQGLNWDTIYF

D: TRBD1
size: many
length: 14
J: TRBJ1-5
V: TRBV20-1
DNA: TGCAGTGCTAGTCCGGGACAGGTCAATCAGCCCCAGCATTTT
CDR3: CSASPGQVNQPQHF

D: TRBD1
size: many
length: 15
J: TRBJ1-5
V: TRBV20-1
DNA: TGCAGTGCTAGGGGTCCAGGGGGCAAGGATCAGCCCCAGCATTTT
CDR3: CSARGPGGKDQPQHF

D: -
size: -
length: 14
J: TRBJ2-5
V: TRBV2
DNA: TGTGCCAGCAGTCAAGAAAGGACAGTGGAGACCCAGTACTTC
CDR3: CASSQERTVETQYF

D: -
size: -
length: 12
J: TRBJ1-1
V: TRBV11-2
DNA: TGTGCCCTGGCGCAGGGGAACACTGAAGCTTTCTTT
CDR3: CALAQGNTEAFF

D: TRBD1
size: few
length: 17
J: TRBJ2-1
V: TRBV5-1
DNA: TGCGCCAGCAGCTTGGGAATCGACAGGGCTGGGTACAATGAGCAGTTCTTC
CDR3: CASSLGIDRAGYNEQFF

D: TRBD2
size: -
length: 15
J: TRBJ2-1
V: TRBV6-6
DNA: TGTGCCAGCAGCCCCCCTAGCGGGGTAGACAATGAGCAGTTCTTC
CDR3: CASSPPSGVDNEQFF

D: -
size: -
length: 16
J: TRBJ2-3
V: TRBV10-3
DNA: TGTGCCATCAGTGACCGCACCCAGAGGGCAACAGATACGCAGTATTTT
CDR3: CAISDRTQRATDTQYF